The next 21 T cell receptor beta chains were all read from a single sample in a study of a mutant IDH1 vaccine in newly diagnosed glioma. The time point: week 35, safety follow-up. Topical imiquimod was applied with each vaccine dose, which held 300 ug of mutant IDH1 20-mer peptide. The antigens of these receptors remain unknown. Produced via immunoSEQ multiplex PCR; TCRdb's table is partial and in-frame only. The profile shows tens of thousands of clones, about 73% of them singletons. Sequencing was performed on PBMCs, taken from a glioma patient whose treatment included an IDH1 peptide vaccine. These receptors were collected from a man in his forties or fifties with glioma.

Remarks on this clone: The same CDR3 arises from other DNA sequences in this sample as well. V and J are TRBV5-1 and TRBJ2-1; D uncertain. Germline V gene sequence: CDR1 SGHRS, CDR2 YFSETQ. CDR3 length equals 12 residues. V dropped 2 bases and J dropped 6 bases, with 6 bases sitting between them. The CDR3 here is CASSLGGNEQFF. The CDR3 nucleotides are TGCGCCAGCAGCTTAGGTGGCAATGAGCAGTTCTTC.

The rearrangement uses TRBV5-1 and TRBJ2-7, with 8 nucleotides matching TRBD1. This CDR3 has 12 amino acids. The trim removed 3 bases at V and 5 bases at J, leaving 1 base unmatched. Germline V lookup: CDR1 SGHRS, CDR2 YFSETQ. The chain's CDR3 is CASSSTGDEQYF. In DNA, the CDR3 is TGCGCCAGCAGCTCGACAGGGGACGAGCAGTACTTC. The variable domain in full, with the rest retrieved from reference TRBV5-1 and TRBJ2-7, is KAGVTQTPRYLIKTRGQQVTLSCSPISGHRSVSWYQQTPGQGLQFLFEYFSETQRNKGNFPGRFSGRQFSNSRSEMNVSTLELGDSALYLCASSSTGDEQYFGPGTRLTVT.

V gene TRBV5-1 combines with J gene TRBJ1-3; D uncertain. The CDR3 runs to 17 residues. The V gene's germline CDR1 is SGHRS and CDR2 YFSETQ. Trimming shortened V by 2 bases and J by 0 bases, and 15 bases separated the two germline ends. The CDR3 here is CASSFQDVTASGNTIYF. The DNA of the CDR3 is TGCGCCAGCAGCTTCCAGGACGTAACCGCCTCTGGAAACACCATATATTTT.

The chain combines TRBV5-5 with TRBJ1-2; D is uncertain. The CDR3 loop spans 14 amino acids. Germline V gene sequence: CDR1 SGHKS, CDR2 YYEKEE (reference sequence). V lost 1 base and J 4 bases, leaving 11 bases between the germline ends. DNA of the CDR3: TGTGCCAGCAGCTTGTTGGACTCACTCTATGGCTACACCTTC. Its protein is CASSLLDSLYGYTF.

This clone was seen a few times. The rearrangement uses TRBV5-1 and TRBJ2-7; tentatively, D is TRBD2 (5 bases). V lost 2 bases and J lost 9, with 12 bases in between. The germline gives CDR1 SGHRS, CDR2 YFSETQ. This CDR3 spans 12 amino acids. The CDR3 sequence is CASSFVRAWQYF. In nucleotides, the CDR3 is TGCGCCAGCAGCTTTGTGAGGGCCTGGCAGTACTTC.

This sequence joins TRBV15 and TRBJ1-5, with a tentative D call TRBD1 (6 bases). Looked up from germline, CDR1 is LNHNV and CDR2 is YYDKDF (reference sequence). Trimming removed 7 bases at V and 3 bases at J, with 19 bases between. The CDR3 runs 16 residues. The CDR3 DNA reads TGTGCCACCACTTCGCGAGGGGGGGCGTTCAATCAGCCCCAGCATTTT. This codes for CATTSRGGAFNQPQHF.

The CDR3 DNA reads TGTGCCTGGAGTCGGACGGTGAACACTGAAGCTTTCTTT. Its translation is CAWSRTVNTEAFF. The chain is built from TRBV30 and TRBJ1-1; D not certain. Germline CDR1 GTSNPN, CDR2 SVGIG (reference sequence). V was cut by 2 bases and J by 0 bases, with 7 bases left in between. The CDR3 has 13 residues.

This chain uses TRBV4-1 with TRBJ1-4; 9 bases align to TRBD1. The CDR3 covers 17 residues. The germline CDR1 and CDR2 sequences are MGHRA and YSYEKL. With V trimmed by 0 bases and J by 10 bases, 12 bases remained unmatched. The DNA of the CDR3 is TGCGCCAGCAGCCAAGATAAAGGGGACAGGGCGGGAGGAAAACTGTTTTTT. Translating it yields CASSQDKGDRAGGKLFF.

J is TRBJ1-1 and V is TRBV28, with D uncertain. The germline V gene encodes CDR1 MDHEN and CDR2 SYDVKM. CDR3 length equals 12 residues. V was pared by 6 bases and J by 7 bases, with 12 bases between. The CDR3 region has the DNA TGTGCCAGCAGGGATGGCACTTTTGAAGCTTTCTTT. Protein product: CASRDGTFEAFF. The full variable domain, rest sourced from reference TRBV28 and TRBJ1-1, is DVKVTQSSRYLVKRTGEKVFLECVQDMDHENMFWYRQDPGLGLRLIYFSYDVKMKEKGDIPEGYSVSREKKERFSLILESASTNQTSMYLCASRDGTFEAFFGQGTRLTVV.

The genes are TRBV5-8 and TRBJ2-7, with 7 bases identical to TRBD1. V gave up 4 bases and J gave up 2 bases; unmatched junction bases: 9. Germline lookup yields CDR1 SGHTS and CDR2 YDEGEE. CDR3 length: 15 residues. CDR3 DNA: TGTGCCAGCAGCGTCACGATAGGGGGCCCCTACGAGCAGTACTTC. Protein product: CASSVTIGGPYEQYF. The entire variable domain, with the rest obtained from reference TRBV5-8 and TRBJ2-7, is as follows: EAGVTQSPTHLIKTRGQQATLRCSPISGHTSVYWYQQALGLGLQFLLWYDEGEERNRGNFPPRFSGRQFPNYSSELNVNALELEDSALYLCASSVTIGGPYEQYFGPGTRLTVT.

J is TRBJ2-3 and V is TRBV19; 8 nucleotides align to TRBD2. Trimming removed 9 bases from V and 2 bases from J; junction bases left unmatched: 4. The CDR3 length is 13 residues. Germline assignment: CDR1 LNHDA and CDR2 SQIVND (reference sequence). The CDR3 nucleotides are TGTGCCAGCGCGGGGGGTTTCACAGATACGCAGTATTTT. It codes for CASAGGFTDTQYF.

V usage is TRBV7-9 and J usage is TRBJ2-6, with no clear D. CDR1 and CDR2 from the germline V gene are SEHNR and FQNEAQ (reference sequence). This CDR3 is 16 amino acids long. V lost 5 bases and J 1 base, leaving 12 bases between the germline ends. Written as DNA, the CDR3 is TGTGCCAGCAGCCTCTGGGGAAGGTCTGGGGCCAACGTCCTGACTTTC. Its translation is CASSLWGRSGANVLTF. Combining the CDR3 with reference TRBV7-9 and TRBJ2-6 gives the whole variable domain DTGVSQNPRHKITKRGQNVTFRCDPISEHNRLYWYRQTLGQGPEFLTYFQNEAQLEKSRLLSDRFSAERPKGSFSTLEIQRTEQGDSAMYLCASSLWGRSGANVLTFGAGSRLTVL.

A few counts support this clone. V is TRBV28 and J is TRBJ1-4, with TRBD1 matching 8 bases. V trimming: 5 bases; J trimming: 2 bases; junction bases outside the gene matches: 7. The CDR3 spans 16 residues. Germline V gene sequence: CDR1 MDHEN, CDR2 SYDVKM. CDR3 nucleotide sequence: TGTGCCAGCAGTCCCACCCAGGGGGCGACTAATGAAAAACTGTTTTTT. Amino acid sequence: CASSPTQGATNEKLFF.

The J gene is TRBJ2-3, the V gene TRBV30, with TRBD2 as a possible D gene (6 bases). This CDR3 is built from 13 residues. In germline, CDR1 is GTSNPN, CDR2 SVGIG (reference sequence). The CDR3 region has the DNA TGTGCTAGGGGAGCGGGTATCACAGATACGCAGTATTTT. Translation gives CARGAGITDTQYF.

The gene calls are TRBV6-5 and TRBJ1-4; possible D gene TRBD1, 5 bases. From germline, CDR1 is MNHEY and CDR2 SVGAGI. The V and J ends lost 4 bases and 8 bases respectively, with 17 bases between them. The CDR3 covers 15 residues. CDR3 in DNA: TGTGCCAGCAGTTCCTACGGGGCCGGAGACGAAAAACTGTTTTTT. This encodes CASSSYGAGDEKLFF.

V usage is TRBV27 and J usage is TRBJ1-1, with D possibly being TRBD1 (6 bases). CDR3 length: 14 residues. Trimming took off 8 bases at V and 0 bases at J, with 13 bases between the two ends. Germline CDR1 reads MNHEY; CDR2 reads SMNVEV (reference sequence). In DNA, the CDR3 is TGTGCCAGCTCGTTGGGGGCATTGAACACTGAAGCTTTCTTT. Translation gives CASSLGALNTEAFF.

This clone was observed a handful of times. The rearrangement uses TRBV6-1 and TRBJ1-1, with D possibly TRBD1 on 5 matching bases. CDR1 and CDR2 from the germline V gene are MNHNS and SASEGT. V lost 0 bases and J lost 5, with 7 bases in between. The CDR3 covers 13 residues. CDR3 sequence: CASSEAQGTEAFF. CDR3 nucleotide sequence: TGTGCCAGCAGTGAAGCCCAGGGAACTGAAGCTTTCTTT.

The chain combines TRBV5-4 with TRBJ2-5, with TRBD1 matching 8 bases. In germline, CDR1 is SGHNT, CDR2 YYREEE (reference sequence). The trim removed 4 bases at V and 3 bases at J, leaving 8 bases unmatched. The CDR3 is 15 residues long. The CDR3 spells CASSGQGWSKETQYF. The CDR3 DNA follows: TGTGCCAGCAGCGGACAGGGATGGTCCAAAGAGACCCAGTACTTC. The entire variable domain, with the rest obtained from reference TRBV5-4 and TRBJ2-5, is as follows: ETGVTQSPTHLIKTRGQQVTLRCSSQSGHNTVSWYQQALGQGPQFIFQYYREEENGRGNFPPRFSGLQFPNYSSELNVNALELDDSALYLCASSGQGWSKETQYFGPGTRLLVL.

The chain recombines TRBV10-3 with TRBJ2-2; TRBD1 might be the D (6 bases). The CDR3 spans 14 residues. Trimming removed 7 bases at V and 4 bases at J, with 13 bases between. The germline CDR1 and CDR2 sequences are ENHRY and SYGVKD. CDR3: CAIKATGLTGELFF. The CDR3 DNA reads TGTGCCATCAAGGCCACAGGGCTCACCGGGGAGCTGTTTTTT.

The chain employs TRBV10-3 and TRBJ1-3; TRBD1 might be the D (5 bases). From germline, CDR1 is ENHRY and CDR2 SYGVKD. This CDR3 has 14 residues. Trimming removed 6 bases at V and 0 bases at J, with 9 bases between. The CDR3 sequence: CAISRESSGNTIYF. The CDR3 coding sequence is TGTGCCATCAGCAGGGAGTCCTCTGGAAACACCATATATTTT.

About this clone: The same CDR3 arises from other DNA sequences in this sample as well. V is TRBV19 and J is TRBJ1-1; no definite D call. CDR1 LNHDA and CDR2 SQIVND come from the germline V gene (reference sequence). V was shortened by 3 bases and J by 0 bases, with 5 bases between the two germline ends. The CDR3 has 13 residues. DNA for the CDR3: TGTGCCAGTAGTATCGTCATGAACACTGAAGCTTTCTTT. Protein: CASSIVMNTEAFF.